The 31 T cell receptor beta chains listed next were all sequenced from one sample in a study of molecular identifiers for immune sequencing clone quantification. One entry per CDR3 protein results from TCRdb running MiXCR on the PCR reads. The sample lists more than 35,000 distinct CDR3 sequences, 19% occurring once. The sample was naive CD8+ T cells from blood, with Jurkat cell RNA spiked in. Subset defined: FACS-sorted CD8+CD4-CCR7+CD45RA+ naive T cells. These receptors all stem from a human donor in good health. Some libraries in this study had Jurkat cell RNA spiked in.

This clonotype was detected many times. The junction differs from germline at one of its ends, possibly a read error. The rearrangement links TRBV7-9 to TRBJ2-3; 10 bases line up with TRBD2. This CDR3 has 15 residues. From germline, CDR1 is SEHNR and CDR2 FQNEAQ (reference sequence). The CDR3 region is CASRLAGGSPDTQYF. CDR3 in DNA: TGTGCCAGCAGATTAGCGGGAGGCTCGCCAGATACGCAGTATTTT.

This clonotype appeared many times. The J gene is TRBJ2-2, the V gene TRBV7-3; D may be TRBD2 (5 bases). V was clipped by 4 bases and J by 5 bases, with 14 bases between them. The CDR3 sequence is 15 residues long. The germline gives CDR1 SGHTA, CDR2 FQGTGA. CDR3 in amino acids: CASSSWQTRTGELFF. Written as DNA, the CDR3 is TGTGCCAGCAGCTCCTGGCAAACTAGAACCGGGGAGCTGTTTTTT.

This clonotype was detected once. A much larger clone lies one base from this, so it may be a read error. This chain connects TRBV12-3 or TRBV12-4 to TRBJ2-2, with D perhaps TRBD2 (7 bases). The CDR3 is made up of 16 amino acids. Deletions cut 5 bases from V and 3 bases from J, with 16 bases between. This CDR3 is CASSSRGALDTGELFF. The DNA of the CDR3 is TGTGCCAGCAGTAGCCGGGGGGCCCTGGACACCGGGGAGCTGTTTTTT.

V and J are TRBV11-3 and TRBJ2-3; D not certain. CDR1 SGHNT and CDR2 YENEEA come from the germline V gene. Trimming removed 5 bases at V and 0 bases at J, with 12 bases between. The CDR3 contains 15 residues. CDR3 nucleotides: TGTGCCAGCAGCCATACACGGAGTAGCACAGATACGCAGTATTTT. The encoded protein is CASSHTRSSTDTQYF.

This clonotype was counted ten times or more. CDR3 nucleotide sequence: TGTGCCAGCAGCCAAGGCGGGACTAGCGGGACCCACGTTTCCCTTACGCAGTATTTT. Its translation: CASSQGGTSGTHVSLTQYF. The V call is TRBV4-2, the J call TRBJ2-3; TRBD2 matches at 13 bases. J was trimmed by 8 bases and V by 1 base; bases with no gene match: 15. Germline V gene data show CDR1 as LGHNA and CDR2 as YNFKEQ. The CDR3 consists of 19 residues.

This clonotype was seen at least ten times. The chain uses TRBV7-9 and TRBJ2-7; 7 nucleotides align to TRBD1. The length of the CDR3 is 12 residues. CDR1 is SEHNR and CDR2 is FQNEAQ in the germline V gene (reference sequence). V shed 5 bases, J shed 7 bases, and the junction held 5 bases outside the gene matches. The CDR3 coding sequence is TGTGCCAGCAGCCGGGACAGACCGGAGCAGTACTTC. It codes for CASSRDRPEQYF. Full variable domain (remainder filled in from reference TRBV7-9 and TRBJ2-7): DTGVSQNPRHKITKRGQNVTFRCDPISEHNRLYWYRQTLGQGPEFLTYFQNEAQLEKSRLLSDRFSAERPKGSFSTLEIQRTEQGDSAMYLCASSRDRPEQYFGPGTRLTVT.

This clonotype was detected ten times or more. V gene TRBV20-1 combines with J gene TRBJ2-7, with TRBD2 matching over 8 bases. The CDR3 spans 13 residues. The V gene end was trimmed by 1 base and the J gene end by 3 bases; junction bases not matched to a gene: 2. Per germline, CDR1 DFQATT and CDR2 SNEGSKA (reference sequence). CDR3 sequence (DNA): TGCAGTGCTAGAGCCGGGACTAGCTACGAGCAGTACTTC. Its protein product is CSARAGTSYEQYF.

This clonotype was detected many times. The J gene is TRBJ1-1, the V gene TRBV19; maybe TRBD1 (6 bases). Germline CDR1 is LNHDA and CDR2 is SQIVND (reference sequence). The CDR3 is made up of 15 amino acids. With 6 bases removed from V and 1 base from J, the gap between germline ends came to 15 bases. In nucleotides, the CDR3 is TGTGCCAGTAGAGGGGCGGGGGCGACGAACACTGAAGCTTTCTTT. Amino acid sequence: CASRGAGATNTEAFF.

This clonotype was detected many times. The chain joins TRBV11-2 to TRBJ2-1; D is unresolved. Trimming stripped 5 bases from V and 3 bases from J, with 14 bases between. The CDR3 covers 15 residues. Germline CDR1 is SGHAT and CDR2 is FQNNGV. The chain's CDR3 is CASSGPGVGYNEQFF. The CDR3 DNA is TGTGCCAGCAGCGGCCCTGGAGTCGGCTACAATGAGCAGTTCTTC.

This clonotype was picked up many times. The chain carries TRBV28 and TRBJ2-7, with TRBD2 identical over 8 bases. The CDR3 sequence is 15 residues long. With 6 bases clipped from V and 0 bases from J, the junction kept 7 bases outside the gene matches. Germline assignment: CDR1 MDHEN and CDR2 SYDVKM. Written as DNA, the CDR3 is TGTGCCAGCAGGCCACAGGGACTAGGCTCCTACGAGCAGTACTTC. Its translation is CASRPQGLGSYEQYF.

At least ten counts were recorded for this clonotype. The V gene is TRBV28, the J gene TRBJ2-3, with 9 bases lining up with TRBD2. After removal of 4 bases from V and 0 bases from J, the junction contained 11 bases not matched to a gene. Germline V gene lookup returns CDR1 MDHEN and CDR2 SYDVKM. This CDR3 comprises 18 residues. The DNA of the CDR3 is TGTGCCAGCAGTTATAGGAGCCTCGGGACTAGCAGCACAGATACGCAGTATTTT. This translates into CASSYRSLGTSSTDTQYF.

There are many counts of this clonotype. A read error may produce the germline difference seen at one junction end. This chain links TRBV5-6 with TRBJ2-7; no clear D gene. The CDR3 sequence is 13 residues long. The V gene's germline CDR1 is SGHDT and CDR2 YYEEEE. Here the CDR3 reads CASSLTDPYEQYF. For the CDR3, the DNA is TGCGCCAGCAGCCTGACCGACCCCTACGAGCAGTACTTC.

This clonotype was observed at least ten times. The chain has TRBV9 and TRBJ2-7; D is ambiguous. V dropped 0 bases and J dropped 4 bases, with 5 bases sitting between them. CDR1 SGDLS and CDR2 YYNGEE come from the germline V gene. The CDR3 covers 12 residues. CDR3 in DNA: TGTGCCAGCAGCGTAGATGAGTACGAGCAGTACTTC. Protein sequence: CASSVDEYEQYF.

In its sample, this clonotype was seen many times. CDR3 region: CASSKGLAGYADTQYF. In nucleotides, the CDR3 is TGTGCCAGCAGCAAAGGACTAGCGGGGTATGCGGATACGCAGTATTTT. The rearrangement joins TRBV6-2 or TRBV6-3 to TRBJ2-3; TRBD2 matches at 12 bases. Germline assignment: CDR1 MNHEY and CDR2 SVGEGT. V was pared by 6 bases and J by 6 bases, with 10 bases of the junction left unmatched. The CDR3 has 16 residues.

V usage is TRBV20-1 and J usage is TRBJ2-4, with D perhaps TRBD2 (5 bases). Per the germline V gene, CDR1 is DFQATT and CDR2 is SNEGSKA (reference sequence). V lost 6 bases, J lost 11 bases, and 17 bases lay in between. CDR3 length: 12 amino acids. In DNA form, the CDR3 reads TGCAGTGCCATACTAGTGGGGTTTGTTCAGTACTTC. The encoded protein is CSAILVGFVQYF.

Regarding this clonotype: A much larger clone is a single base away; this may be a read error. The rearrangement links TRBV27 to TRBJ1-1; 9 bases match TRBD1. The CDR3 sequence is 14 residues long. Germline V gene sequence: CDR1 MNHEY, CDR2 SMNVEV (reference sequence). V shed 3 bases and J 7 bases; nucleotides not matched to a gene: 6. The CDR3 DNA reads TGTGCCAGCAGTTTTCGACAGGGGGGGGGTGAAGCTTTCTTT. Its protein product is CASSFRQGGGEAFF.

This clonotype was seen ten or more times. This chain uses TRBV4-1 with TRBJ2-7; D is unresolved. CDR1 and CDR2 (germline): MGHRA, YSYEKL. The V gene lost 1 base and the J gene lost 2 bases, with 9 bases spanning the gap. This CDR3 spans 14 amino acids. The CDR3 protein is CASSQADGPYEQYF. The CDR3 bases are TGCGCCAGCAGCCAAGCGGACGGGCCCTACGAGCAGTACTTC.

This clonotype has only a few counts. The chain recombines TRBV7-9 with TRBJ2-5; weak D call: TRBD2 (6 bases). CDR1 is SEHNR, CDR2 FQNEAQ, per germline (reference sequence). V was trimmed by 2 bases and J by 4 bases, leaving 14 bases between them. The CDR3 covers 15 residues. The CDR3 DNA reads as TGTGCCAGCAGCTTACTTGTCGGGGGAGGAGAGACCCAGTACTTC. Translation gives CASSLLVGGGETQYF.

V usage is TRBV29-1 and J usage is TRBJ2-2, with TRBD1 matching 9 bases. CDR1 SQVTM and CDR2 ANQGSEA come from the germline V gene. The J segment lost 3 bases and the V segment lost 7 bases, leaving 6 bases of the junction unmatched. The CDR3 spans 14 residues. CDR3 nucleotides: TGCAGCGCCCATGGACAGGGGTACACCGGGGAGCTGTTTTTT. It is translated as CSAHGQGYTGELFF.

This clonotype was counted only a few times. This chain joins TRBV7-9 and TRBJ2-5, with D tentatively TRBD2 (6 bases). CDR3 length equals 16 residues. The ends were cut back, 4 bases at V and 5 bases at J, with 20 bases in the middle. CDR1 is SEHNR, CDR2 FQNEAQ, per germline (reference sequence). The CDR3 loop is CASSYLGGPREETQYF. CDR3 nucleotides: TGTGCCAGCAGCTATCTCGGGGGACCCAGGGAGGAGACCCAGTACTTC. Based on the CDR3 plus reference TRBV7-9 and TRBJ2-5, the full variable domain is DTGVSQNPRHKITKRGQNVTFRCDPISEHNRLYWYRQTLGQGPEFLTYFQNEAQLEKSRLLSDRFSAERPKGSFSTLEIQRTEQGDSAMYLCASSYLGGPREETQYFGPGTRLLVL.

Only a few counts were recorded for this clonotype. V gene TRBV6-1 combines with J gene TRBJ2-5; the match to TRBD2 covers 8 bases. The J segment lost 0 bases and the V segment lost 1 base, leaving 7 bases of the junction unmatched. The CDR3 runs 17 residues. Germline CDR1 MNHNS, CDR2 SASEGT. The CDR3 spells CASSEGFAGGHQETQYF. CDR3 nucleotides: TGTGCCAGCAGTGAAGGTTTTGCGGGGGGACACCAAGAGACCCAGTACTTC.

At least ten counts were recorded for this clonotype. The chain recombines TRBV7-9 with TRBJ2-7; 7 bases are shared with TRBD2. V shed 4 bases, J shed 2 bases, and the junction held 17 bases outside the gene matches. The CDR3 has 18 residues. Per germline, CDR1 SEHNR and CDR2 FQNEAQ (reference sequence). The CDR3: CASSSPRPEAGRAYEQYF. Written as DNA, the CDR3 is TGTGCCAGCAGCTCGCCCCGTCCTGAAGCGGGGAGAGCCTACGAGCAGTACTTC.

This clonotype was seen a handful of times. The J gene is TRBJ2-2, the V gene TRBV5-1; tentatively, D is TRBD2 (5 bases). This CDR3 region has 17 residues. Germline values: CDR1 SGHRS, CDR2 YFSETQ. Trimming removed 0 bases at V and 3 bases at J, with 15 bases between. The CDR3 reads CASSLVLEAGYTGELFF. In DNA form, the CDR3 reads TGCGCCAGCAGCTTGGTTCTAGAGGCGGGCTACACCGGGGAGCTGTTTTTT. Based on the CDR3 plus reference TRBV5-1 and TRBJ2-2, the full variable domain is KAGVTQTPRYLIKTRGQQVTLSCSPISGHRSVSWYQQTPGQGLQFLFEYFSETQRNKGNFPGRFSGRQFSNSRSEMNVSTLELGDSALYLCASSLVLEAGYTGELFFGEGSRLTVL.

Many counts were recorded for this clonotype. The chain couples TRBV19 to TRBJ2-1; 9 nucleotides agree with TRBD1. This CDR3 spans 16 amino acids. The germline CDR1 and CDR2 sequences are LNHDA and SQIVND (reference sequence). The J segment lost 0 bases and the V segment lost 4 bases, leaving 4 bases of the junction unmatched. CDR3 nucleotide sequence: TGTGCCAGTAGTAGGGACAGGGCCTACTCCTACAATGAGCAGTTCTTC. Encoded protein: CASSRDRAYSYNEQFF.

This clonotype was counted at least ten times. This chain uses TRBV2 with TRBJ1-3; possibly TRBD1 for D (6 bases). Trimming shortened V by 5 bases and J by 1 base, and 9 bases separated the two germline ends. The CDR3 contains 14 residues. Germline-derived CDR1 and CDR2 are SNHLY and FYNNEI. The CDR3 coding sequence is TGTGCCAGCAGTCGGACAGCATCTGGAAACACCATATATTTT. Translation gives CASSRTASGNTIYF.

Many counts were recorded for this clonotype. The chain recombines TRBV3-1 with TRBJ2-4; perhaps TRBD2 as D (6 bases). With 1 base removed from V and 3 bases from J, the gap between germline ends came to 25 bases. Germline CDR1 LGHDT, CDR2 YNNKEL (reference sequence). The CDR3 has 20 residues. This CDR3 reads CASSQASGLGGMVDKNIQYF. Written as DNA, the CDR3 is TGTGCCAGCAGCCAAGCTTCAGGGCTCGGCGGGATGGTCGACAAAAACATTCAGTACTTC.

V gene TRBV7-9 combines with J gene TRBJ1-1, with D uncertain. The CDR3 covers 12 residues. V was trimmed by 6 bases and J by 7 bases, leaving 12 bases between them. Per germline, CDR1 SEHNR and CDR2 FQNEAQ (reference sequence). CDR3 sequence: CASRYDTDEAFF. Here the CDR3 DNA reads TGTGCCAGCAGGTATGACACCGATGAAGCTTTCTTT. Full variable domain (rest looked up from reference TRBV7-9 and TRBJ1-1): DTGVSQNPRHKITKRGQNVTFRCDPISEHNRLYWYRQTLGQGPEFLTYFQNEAQLEKSRLLSDRFSAERPKGSFSTLEIQRTEQGDSAMYLCASRYDTDEAFFGQGTRLTVV.

This clonotype showed up just a few times. V usage is TRBV4-3 and J usage is TRBJ1-2; D unclear. Trimming shortened V by 0 bases and J by 4 bases, and 15 bases separated the two germline ends. This CDR3 has 16 amino acids. Germline V gene data show CDR1 as LGHNA and CDR2 as YSLEER. The CDR3 is CASSQDLSGASYGYTF. DNA of the CDR3: TGCGCCAGCAGCCAAGATCTGTCGGGCGCGAGCTATGGCTACACCTTC.

This clonotype occurred many times. The chain links TRBV7-9 to TRBJ2-1, with D perhaps matching TRBD1 (5 bases). Looked up from germline, CDR1 is SEHNR and CDR2 is FQNEAQ (reference sequence). V was shortened by 4 bases and J by 4 bases, with 14 bases between the two germline ends. This CDR3 has 15 residues. The CDR3, as DNA: TGTGCCAGCAGCTCGCCGGAGACAGAGTACAATGAGCAGTTCTTC. Translated: CASSSPETEYNEQFF.

This clonotype was detected many times. The rearrangement joins TRBV9 to TRBJ1-1; 8 positions agree with TRBD1. This CDR3 has 15 residues. J lost 7 bases, V lost 0 bases, and 8 bases had no gene match. Germline V gives CDR1 SGDLS, CDR2 YYNGEE. The CDR3 loop is CASSVAETGEIEAFF. The CDR3 bases are TGTGCCAGCAGCGTAGCGGAGACAGGGGAAATTGAAGCTTTCTTT. Full variable domain (outside the CDR3, taken from reference TRBV9 and TRBJ1-1): DSGVTQTPKHLITATGQRVTLRCSPRSGDLSVYWYQQSLDQGLQFLIQYYNGEERAKGNILERFSAQQFPDLHSELNLSSLELGDSALYFCASSVAETGEIEAFFGQGTRLTVV.

This chain joins TRBV6-5 and TRBJ2-1; no clear D gene. The V gene lost 4 bases and the J gene lost 0 bases, with 16 bases spanning the gap. The V gene's germline CDR1 is MNHEY and CDR2 SVGAGI. This CDR3 is 17 amino acids long. CDR3 bases: TGTGCCAGCAGTTCCCACCCCGACCAGAGCTCCTACAATGAGCAGTTCTTC. This encodes CASSSHPDQSSYNEQFF.